Detailed here is one T cell receptor (beta chain). Its antigen is undetermined. The PCR made use of 60 Vbeta and 13 Jbeta primers. Profiled with immunoSEQ multiplex PCR; TCRdb holds only in-frame clones, not every one. The sample has around 150,000 clones, around 83% seen once. This sample is part of a study of cytomegalovirus exposure and HLA in healthy donors. Trimming took 5 bases from V and 2 from J, leaving 12 bases between them. This CDR3 region has 14 residues. CDR1 is PRHDT, CDR2 FYEKMQ, per germline (reference sequence). Study conclusions and caveats: Altogether, some 160 TCR beta chains were recorded as cytomegalovirus-associated.

This sequence originates from a man younger than 35 in good health and CMV-seropositive. What was sequenced was PBMCs. The rearrangement links TRBV13 to TRBJ1-1; D is unresolved. The CDR3 nucleotides read TGTGCCAGCAGCGGTCCAACAGTCAACACTGAAGCTTTCTTT. Amino acids: CASSGPTVNTEAFF.